This T cell receptor beta chain was documented in a study of T-cell reconstitution after alpha-beta-depleted transplantation in children. In germline, CDR1 is LNHNV, CDR2 YYDKDF (reference sequence). The CDR3 sequence is 16 residues long. The V gene lost 1 base and the J gene lost 6 bases, with 19 bases spanning the gap. Construction of the TCRbeta library involved unique molecular identifiers. In TCRdb, the PCR reads were re-called with MiXCR into one record per CDR3 protein. This sample has around 400,000 distinct CDR3 sequences, with 20% found just once. This clonotype was sampled from a human donor who donated a stem cell graft to a child with acute myeloid leukemia. The specimen was PBMCs from the stem cell graft donor, collected from the stem cell graft. The chain combines TRBV15 with TRBJ2-7; maybe TRBD1 (6 bases). CDR3 in DNA: TGTGCCACCAGCAGAGCGGGGCAGCCTAAAGGGGGCGAGCAGTACTTC. Translating gives CATSRAGQPKGGEQYF.